The sequence of this T cell receptor (beta chain) was determined in a study of blood T cell repertoires in COVID-19. For the study at large: Some COVID-19 samples were acute and others convalescent; all came from the United States, Italy and Spain. PBMCs, B-cell-depleted T cells, or T cells were the source of the cDNA or gDNA that made up the material.

This CDR3 has 15 residues. Trimming took 5 bases from V and 4 from J; bases not matched to a gene: 8. In germline, CDR1 is SGHVS, CDR2 FQNEAQ. Sequencing used immunoSEQ multiplex PCR; TCRdb keeps in-frame clones, though not all of them. The table lists about 200,000 clones, 60% to 85% of them singletons. The genes are TRBV7-8 and TRBJ2-7; TRBD1 aligns across 10 bases. The material sequenced was peripheral blood. The receptor was isolated from a woman aged 70 to 79 with acute or convalescent COVID-19. The CDR3 spells CASSRGGTGEYEQYF. CDR3 bases: TGTGCCAGCAGCCGAGGAGGGACAGGGGAGTACGAGCAGTACTTC.